The text below deals with one T cell receptor beta chain. The antigen is undetermined. This table comes from immunoSEQ multiplex PCR, and its TCRdb copy is limited to in-frame clones, with some not included. The table has tens of thousands of clones, roughly 84% seen once. The CDR3 consists of 14 residues. The V and J ends lost 5 bases and 1 base respectively, with 11 bases between them. CDR1 SGHTA and CDR2 FQGNSA come from the germline V gene. The entry originates in a study of OX40 agonist ivuxolimab in advanced cancers. Study-level points and caveats: Both CD4+ and CD8+ T cell populations in blood had undergone clonal expansion by week 6 at 0.1 to 3.0 mg/kg.

The J gene is TRBJ2-5, the V gene TRBV7-2; D is ambiguous. Sequencing was performed on CD4+ or CD8+ T cells sorted from blood, taken in a trial of the OX40 agonist ivuxolimab. This sequence was found in an adult with an advanced solid tumor such as melanoma, head and neck, liver or kidney cancer. This CDR3 is CASSPAGSQETQYF. The CDR3 region has the DNA TGTGCCAGCAGCCCGGCCGGCAGCCAAGAGACCCAGTACTTC.